A single sample is the source of the 29 T cell receptor beta chains below, sequenced in a study of T cell responses to AZD1222 COVID-19 vaccine. Measured with immunoSEQ multiplex PCR; TCRdb has only the in-frame clones, and not every one. The sample consists of 55,000 to 75,000 clones, 85% of them appearing once. Material: peripheral blood, obtained on day 0 of AZD1222 vaccination. The origin of the receptors is an adult in good health.

This chain links TRBV27 with TRBJ2-7; 7 positions agree with TRBD1. With V trimmed by 4 bases and J by 2 bases, 2 bases remained unmatched. The V gene's germline CDR1 is MNHEY and CDR2 SMNVEV (reference sequence). There are 13 residues in the CDR3. The CDR3 DNA sequence: TGTGCCAGCAGTTGGGACAGAGCCTACGAGCAGTACTTC. Translation gives CASSWDRAYEQYF.

The chain joins TRBV19 to TRBJ1-2, with D uncertain. The CDR3 extends over 13 amino acids. Trimming pared 3 bases from V and 8 bases from J, leaving 13 bases between. The germline V gene has CDR1 LNHDA and CDR2 SQIVND (reference sequence). The CDR3 spells CASSIWAEQGYTF. CDR3 DNA: TGTGCCAGTAGTATTTGGGCAGAGCAAGGCTACACCTTC.

This sequence joins TRBV2 and TRBJ2-3, with 13 bases aligning to TRBD2. CDR1 and CDR2 from the germline V gene are SNHLY and FYNNEI. V lost 5 bases, J lost 4 bases, and 6 bases stayed unmatched. The CDR3 extends over 16 amino acids. DNA of the CDR3: TGTGCCAGCAGTCTTGGGACTAGCGGGGCGTCAGATACGCAGTATTTT. Its translation is CASSLGTSGASDTQYF.

This chain joins TRBV2 and TRBJ2-5; 7 nucleotides line up with TRBD1. The CDR3 consists of 14 residues. The germline CDR1 and CDR2 sequences are SNHLY and FYNNEI. J gave up 1 base and V 6 bases, and 5 bases lay outside the gene matches. CDR3 DNA: TGTGCCAGCAGGGGGACAGTCTTCCAAGAGACCCAGTACTTC. It specifies CASRGTVFQETQYF. Full variable domain (outside the CDR3, taken from reference TRBV2 and TRBJ2-5): EPEVTQTPSHQVTQMGQEVILRCVPISNHLYFYWYRQILGQKVEFLVSFYNNEISEKSEIFDDQFSVERPDGSNFTLKIRSTKLEDSAMYFCASRGTVFQETQYFGPGTRLLVL.

This chain connects TRBV7-3 to TRBJ1-1, with D possibly TRBD1 on 6 matching bases. CDR1 SGHTA and CDR2 FQGTGA come from the germline V gene. The CDR3 runs 13 residues. Between the trimmed V and J ends, which lost 3 bases and 11 bases, there was a span of 16 bases. CDR3 nucleotide sequence: TGTGCCAGCAGCTTTAAAGGCACAGGGAAGGCTTTCTTT. It codes for CASSFKGTGKAFF.

This clone appeared a single time. This sequence joins TRBV7-9 and TRBJ2-7; TRBD1 matches at 8 bases. This CDR3 has 15 residues. Trimming cost V 5 bases and J 5 bases; bases outside gene matches: 11. Per germline, CDR1 SEHNR and CDR2 FQNEAQ (reference sequence). The CDR3: CASSPRDRRFHEQYF. The CDR3 DNA reads as TGTGCCAGCAGCCCCCGGGACAGGAGGTTCCACGAGCAGTACTTC.

The chain has TRBV5-6 and TRBJ1-1; TRBD1 might be the D (5 bases). This CDR3 is built from 14 residues. With 2 bases removed from V and 1 base from J, the gap between germline ends came to 9 bases. Germline assignment: CDR1 SGHDT and CDR2 YYEEEE. The CDR3 DNA reads as TGTGCCAGCAGCTTCGGGACGGAGAACACTGAAGCTTTCTTT. Protein: CASSFGTENTEAFF. The full variable domain, completed using reference TRBV5-6 and TRBJ1-1, is DAGVTQSPTHLIKTRGQQVTLRCSPKSGHDTVSWYQQALGQGPQFIFQYYEEEERQRGNFPDRFSGHQFPNYSSELNVNALLLGDSALYLCASSFGTENTEAFFGQGTRLTVV.

The V and J genes are TRBV11-2 and TRBJ2-7; D remains ambiguous. Per the germline V gene, CDR1 is SGHAT and CDR2 is FQNNGV. The CDR3 contains 13 residues. V lost 0 bases and J 4 bases, leaving 7 bases between the germline ends. This chain's CDR3 is CASSLELGYEQYF. DNA for the CDR3: TGTGCCAGCAGCTTAGAGCTGGGATACGAGCAGTACTTC.

The chain links TRBV11-2 to TRBJ1-4, with D perhaps matching TRBD1 (5 bases). Looked up from germline, CDR1 is SGHAT and CDR2 is FQNNGV. The CDR3 is made up of 15 amino acids. The V gene lost 1 base and the J gene lost 4 bases, with 10 bases spanning the gap. CDR3 in DNA: TGTGCCAGCAGCTTAGTAGGGGCCTTTAATGAAAAACTGTTTTTT. The encoded protein is CASSLVGAFNEKLFF.

This clone came up a few times. This rearrangement joins TRBV3-1 (or the pseudogene TRBV3-2) to TRBJ1-2; a weak D match, TRBD1 (6 bases). Looked up from germline, CDR1 is LGHDT and CDR2 is YNNKEL (reference sequence). CDR3 length equals 16 residues. Trimming removed 3 bases at V and 0 bases at J, with 14 bases between. This chain's CDR3 is CASSQEDRLANYGYTF. CDR3 DNA: TGTGCCAGCAGCCAGGAGGACAGACTAGCTAACTATGGCTACACCTTC.

The J gene is TRBJ1-3, the V gene TRBV11-2; possible D gene TRBD1, 5 bases. V lost 5 bases and J lost 3, with 8 bases in between. Germline CDR1 and CDR2: SGHAT and FQNNGV. The length of the CDR3 is 13 residues. Written as DNA, the CDR3 is TGTGCCAGCAGCCCGGGGGGTGGAAACACCATATATTTT. Residues: CASSPGGGNTIYF.

The chain recombines TRBV14 with TRBJ2-4; D unclear. CDR1 is SGHDN, CDR2 FVKESK, per germline. With 5 bases removed from V and 7 bases from J, the gap between germline ends came to 6 bases. This CDR3 is 11 amino acids long. The CDR3, as DNA: TGTGCCAGCAGCATGGACAACATTCAGTACTTC. Residues: CASSMDNIQYF.

This CDR3 reads CASSINSNTEAFF. CDR3 nucleotides: TGTGCCAGTAGTATTAACAGTAACACTGAAGCTTTCTTT. The rearrangement uses TRBV19 and TRBJ1-1, with unresolved D. Germline CDR1 reads LNHDA; CDR2 reads SQIVND (reference sequence). The CDR3 is made up of 13 amino acids. V lost 3 bases to trimming and J lost 2 bases, with 7 bases between them.

J is TRBJ2-1 and V is TRBV9; 8 nucleotides line up with TRBD2. The CDR3 extends over 15 amino acids. The V gene end was trimmed by 3 bases and the J gene end by 10 bases; junction bases not matched to a gene: 12. CDR1 and CDR2 (germline): SGDLS, YYNGEE. CDR3 loop: CASSARTSYFGEQFF. Here the CDR3 DNA reads TGTGCCAGCAGCGCACGGACTAGCTACTTCGGAGAGCAGTTCTTC.

The chain couples TRBV3-1 (or the pseudogene TRBV3-2) to TRBJ1-5; D remains unclear. The CDR3 has 15 amino acids. Germline V gene data show CDR1 as LGHDT and CDR2 as YNNKEL (reference sequence). V lost 0 bases and J lost 5, with 11 bases in between. The DNA for the CDR3 is TGTGCCAGCAGCCAAGACCCGGATCCGGATCAGCCCCAGCATTTT. Translated: CASSQDPDPDQPQHF.

The J gene is TRBJ2-7, the V gene TRBV3-1 (or the pseudogene TRBV3-2); TRBD2 matches at 8 bases. The CDR3 has 15 residues. J gave up 4 bases and V 3 bases, and 8 bases lay outside the gene matches. Germline loops: CDR1 LGHDT, CDR2 YNNKEL (reference sequence). In DNA form, the CDR3 reads TGTGCCAGCAGCCAGGACGGGGGGGCCCGATACGAGCAGTACTTC. It codes for CASSQDGGARYEQYF.

On this clone: This specimen includes other DNA sequences encoding the same CDR3. V gene TRBV5-1 combines with J gene TRBJ2-5, with unresolved D. Germline V lookup: CDR1 SGHRS, CDR2 YFSETQ. The CDR3 is 13 residues long. V gave up 0 bases and J gave up 2 bases, with 5 bases separating them. CDR3 DNA sequence: TGCGCCAGCAGCTTGGGACCGCAAGAGACCCAGTACTTC. Its translation: CASSLGPQETQYF.

In this sample, this clone turned up once. The V call is TRBV4-1, the J call TRBJ2-4; D is possibly TRBD1 (6 bases). Trimming took 0 bases from V and 15 from J, leaving 15 bases between them. This CDR3 comprises 13 residues. Germline values: CDR1 MGHRA, CDR2 YSYEKL. In DNA, the CDR3 is TGCGCCAGCAGCCAAGATCGTGACAGGCTCGCGTACTTC. Its protein is CASSQDRDRLAYF.

The chain combines TRBV11-3 with TRBJ2-5; TRBD2 agrees at 7 bases. V lost 7 bases, J lost 5 bases, and 19 bases stayed unmatched. Germline loops: CDR1 SGHNT, CDR2 YENEEA. The CDR3 is 17 residues long. The CDR3 sequence is CASTLGPRSLGGETQYF. The CDR3 DNA reads TGTGCCAGCACCCTGGGACCCCGGTCTCTGGGAGGGGAGACCCAGTACTTC.

This chain connects TRBV18 to TRBJ1-1; possible D gene TRBD1, 6 bases. Trimming removed 3 bases from V and 10 bases from J, with 24 bases in between. Germline assignment: CDR1 KGHSH and CDR2 LQKENI. The CDR3 sequence is 16 residues long. The CDR3 reads CASSPILMGGADGAFF. The CDR3 region has the DNA TGTGCCAGCTCACCTATCCTCATGGGGGGCGCAGATGGAGCTTTCTTT. Filled out from reference TRBV18 and TRBJ1-1, the complete variable domain reads NAGVMQNPRHLVRRRGQEARLRCSPMKGHSHVYWYRQLPEEGLKFMVYLQKENIIDESGMPKERFSAEFPKEGPSILRIQQVVRGDSAAYFCASSPILMGGADGAFFGQGTRLTVV.

The rearrangement joins TRBV19 to TRBJ2-2, with 8 positions matching TRBD2. The germline V gene has CDR1 LNHDA and CDR2 SQIVND (reference sequence). The CDR3 runs 15 residues. Trimming took 4 bases from V and 6 from J; bases not matched to a gene: 7. CDR3 coding DNA: TGTGCCAGTAGTAACCGGGAGGGCCGGGCCGGGGAGCTGTTTTTT. Its protein is CASSNREGRAGELFF.

This clone was seen just once. The chain carries TRBV10-3 and TRBJ1-5; TRBD1 matches at 7 bases. Germline trimming cut 5 bases from V and 7 bases from J; bases unmatched to any gene: 14. Looked up from germline, CDR1 is ENHRY and CDR2 is SYGVKD. This CDR3 comprises 16 residues. The CDR3 sequence: CAISKTRGDSQQPQHF. The CDR3, as DNA: TGTGCCATCAGTAAAACCCGGGGGGACAGCCAACAGCCCCAGCATTTT.

The rearrangement links TRBV7-8 to TRBJ1-1; 9 positions agree with TRBD1. Trimming cost V 2 bases and J 3 bases; bases outside gene matches: 4. The CDR3 covers 15 residues. Germline V gene sequence: CDR1 SGHVS, CDR2 FQNEAQ. The CDR3 DNA follows: TGTGCCAGCAGCTTATCCCGGACAGGGGACACTGAAGCTTTCTTT. Encoded protein: CASSLSRTGDTEAFF.

The chain carries TRBV5-1 and TRBJ1-2, with 10 bases aligning to TRBD1. The CDR3 sequence is 15 residues long. With V trimmed by 5 bases and J by 4 bases, 8 bases remained unmatched. Germline V gene sequence: CDR1 SGHRS, CDR2 YFSETQ. The CDR3 loop is CASRTTGGLFYGYTF. CDR3 sequence (DNA): TGCGCCAGCAGGACGACAGGGGGCTTATTCTATGGCTACACCTTC.

The rearrangement uses TRBV9 and TRBJ2-7; 7 bases map to TRBD2. V trimming: 4 bases; J trimming: 1 base; junction bases outside the gene matches: 17. This CDR3 has 18 amino acids. CDR1 is SGDLS and CDR2 is YYNGEE in the germline V gene. The CDR3 spells CASSSEFTGREFSYEQYF. The CDR3 region has the DNA TGTGCCAGCAGCTCCGAATTTACGGGGCGGGAGTTTTCCTACGAGCAGTACTTC.

The CDR3 here is CASSLAGTSNEDTQYF. DNA of the CDR3: TGCGCCAGCAGCTTAGCCGGGACTAGCAACGAAGATACGCAGTATTTT. The rearrangement joins TRBV5-1 to TRBJ2-3, with 9 bases aligning to TRBD2. The CDR3 is made up of 16 amino acids. With V trimmed by 2 bases and J by 5 bases, 9 bases remained unmatched. Germline V gene sequence: CDR1 SGHRS, CDR2 YFSETQ.

CDR3 in amino acids: CASTHMTAGETQYF. The CDR3 DNA follows: TGCGCCAGCACTCACATGACAGCGGGAGAGACCCAGTACTTC. V usage is TRBV5-1 and J usage is TRBJ2-5, with a possible D match to TRBD2 (6 bases). Trimming stripped 6 bases from V and 4 bases from J, with 16 bases between. The CDR3 covers 14 residues. Germline lookup yields CDR1 SGHRS and CDR2 YFSETQ.

The genes are TRBV5-1 and TRBJ2-5; TRBD2 is a possible D gene (6 bases). The CDR3 sequence is 13 residues long. Between the trimmed V and J ends, which lost 0 bases and 5 bases, there was a span of 8 bases. From germline, CDR1 is SGHRS and CDR2 YFSETQ. The CDR3: CASSLGLAETQYF. CDR3 bases: TGCGCCAGCAGCTTGGGGCTAGCGGAGACCCAGTACTTC.

The rearrangement uses TRBV19 and TRBJ2-1; a weak D match, TRBD2 (6 bases). CDR1 LNHDA and CDR2 SQIVND come from the germline V gene (reference sequence). The CDR3 consists of 14 residues. Trimming left V 4 bases short and J 7 bases short, with 14 bases between. This CDR3 is CASSRRETGNEQFF. The DNA of the CDR3 is TGTGCCAGTAGTAGACGGGAGACTGGGAATGAGCAGTTCTTC.